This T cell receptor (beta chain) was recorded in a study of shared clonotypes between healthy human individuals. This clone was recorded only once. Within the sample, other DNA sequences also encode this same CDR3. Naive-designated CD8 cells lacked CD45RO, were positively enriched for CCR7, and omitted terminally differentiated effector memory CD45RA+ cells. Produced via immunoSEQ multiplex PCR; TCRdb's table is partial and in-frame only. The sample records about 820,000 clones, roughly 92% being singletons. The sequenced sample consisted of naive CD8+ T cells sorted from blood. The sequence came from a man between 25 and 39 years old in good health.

The CDR3: CAWSQGYEQYF. For the CDR3, the DNA is TGTGCCTGGAGTCAAGGTTACGAGCAGTACTTC. The chain employs TRBV30 and TRBJ2-7; D not certain. Trimming took off 2 bases at V and 4 bases at J, with 6 bases between the two ends. The germline V gene encodes CDR1 GTSNPN and CDR2 SVGIG (reference sequence). The length of the CDR3 is 11 residues.